The next 10 T cell receptor beta chains were all read from a single sample in a study of blood T cells in healthy people across ages. Through a sample-barcoded 5' primer and a J-beta primer mix, a second PCR was run for roughly 7 to 11 cycles. TCRdb analysed the 5' RACE reads with MiXCR anew, one entry per CDR3 protein. Of approximately 800,000 distinct CDR3 sequences in the sample, about 59% were seen once. Sequencing used blood. The receptors originated from a man aged 30 to 39 in good health.

The rearrangement links TRBV6-1 to TRBJ2-1; 11 bases are a match to TRBD2. Looked up from germline, CDR1 is MNHNS and CDR2 is SASEGT. The CDR3 extends over 16 amino acids. V gave up 6 bases and J gave up 5 bases; unmatched junction bases: 9. The CDR3 here is CASRSFSGGAHNEQFF. In DNA form, the CDR3 reads TGTGCCAGCAGATCCTTTAGCGGGGGGGCCCACAATGAGCAGTTCTTC.

The J gene is TRBJ2-1, the V gene TRBV4-3; 7 bases are shared with TRBD2. This CDR3 is 16 amino acids long. Germline V lookup: CDR1 LGHNA, CDR2 YSLEER. J gave up 3 bases and V 0 bases, and 5 bases lay outside the gene matches. CDR3 loop: CASSQDGASGYNEQFF. In DNA form, the CDR3 reads TGCGCCAGCAGCCAAGATGGGGCTAGCGGCTACAATGAGCAGTTCTTC.

CDR3 region: CASSAGQLYEQYF. The DNA for the CDR3 is TGTGCCAGCAGTGCCGGACAGCTCTACGAGCAGTACTTC. This chain joins TRBV12-3 or TRBV12-4 and TRBJ2-7; TRBD1 is a possible D gene (6 bases). The CDR3 is 13 amino acids. V was clipped by 5 bases and J by 3 bases, with 11 bases between them.

This clonotype has only a few counts. V and J are TRBV29-1 and TRBJ2-1; D possibly corresponds to TRBD1 (6 bases). The CDR3 extends over 14 amino acids. V was shortened by 0 bases and J by 5 bases, with 11 bases between the two germline ends. Germline V gene sequence: CDR1 SQVTM, CDR2 ANQGSEA. CDR3 in amino acids: CSVEDRDTNNEQFF. CDR3 in DNA: TGCAGCGTTGAAGATCGGGACACCAACAATGAGCAGTTCTTC.

The chain uses TRBV7-9 and TRBJ1-1; TRBD1 might be the D (5 bases). The V gene's germline CDR1 is SEHNR and CDR2 FQNEAQ (reference sequence). CDR3 length equals 16 residues. The V gene lost 5 bases and the J gene lost 0 bases, with 16 bases spanning the gap. CDR3 DNA: TGTGCCAGCAGCGCCGGAGGGGTGGGCTTGAACACTGAAGCTTTCTTT. Residues: CASSAGGVGLNTEAFF.

The chain recombines TRBV7-2 with TRBJ2-1; 11 bases map to TRBD2. The DNA matches TRBJ2-7 better at its end, which makes the J call doubtful. Germline CDR1 SGHTA, CDR2 FQGNSA. The CDR3 sequence is 15 residues long. The CDR3 region is CASSQRTSGLYEQYF. As DNA, the CDR3 is TGTGCCAGCAGCCAACGGACTAGCGGGCTCTACGAGCAGTACTTC.

This clonotype came up a few times. The V and J genes are TRBV20-1 and TRBJ1-1; D is unresolved. The V end lost 7 bases, the J end lost 0 bases, and 9 bases lay between the germline ends. Germline lookup yields CDR1 DFQATT and CDR2 SNEGSKA (reference sequence). This CDR3 is 12 amino acids long. CDR3 protein: CSVYKLNTEAFF. CDR3 sequence (DNA): TGCAGTGTATACAAGTTGAACACTGAAGCTTTCTTT.

The rearrangement joins TRBV12-3 or TRBV12-4 to TRBJ2-3; 10 bases fit TRBD2. The CDR3 is made up of 15 amino acids. Unmatched junction bases numbered 6, after V lost 1 base and J lost 8 bases. The CDR3 loop reads CASSLDSGGAVTQYF. The CDR3, as DNA: TGTGCCAGCAGTTTAGACAGCGGGGGGGCAGTTACGCAGTATTTT.

V is TRBV12-3 or TRBV12-4 and J is TRBJ2-1; D is possibly TRBD2 (6 bases). This CDR3 is 14 amino acids long. Trimming removed 8 bases from V and 4 bases from J, with 15 bases in between. In DNA, the CDR3 is TGTGCCAGCCGGGGACTTCGAAGTTACAATGAGCAGTTCTTC. Residues: CASRGLRSYNEQFF.

The chain uses TRBV11-1 and TRBJ2-7; 8 bases fit TRBD1. This CDR3 has 16 amino acids. Germline V lookup: CDR1 SGHAT, CDR2 FQDESV (reference sequence). The V and J ends lost 2 bases and 3 bases, in that order; junction bases with no gene match: 9. The CDR3 spells CASSLLTGTGIYEQYF. CDR3 DNA sequence: TGTGCCAGCAGCTTACTAACCGGGACAGGAATCTACGAGCAGTACTTC.